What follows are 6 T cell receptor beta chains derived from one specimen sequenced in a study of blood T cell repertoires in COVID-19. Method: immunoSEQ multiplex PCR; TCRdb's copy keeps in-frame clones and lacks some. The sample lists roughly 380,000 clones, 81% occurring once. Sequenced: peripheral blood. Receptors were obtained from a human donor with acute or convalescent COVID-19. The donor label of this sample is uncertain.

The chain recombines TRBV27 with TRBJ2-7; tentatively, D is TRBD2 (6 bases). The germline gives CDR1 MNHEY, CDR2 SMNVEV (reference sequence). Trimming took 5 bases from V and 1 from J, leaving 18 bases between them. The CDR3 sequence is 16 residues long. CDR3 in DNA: TGTGCCAGCAGTAGAGAAACGGGACTCTCTTCCTACGAGCAGTACTTC. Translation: CASSRETGLSSYEQYF.

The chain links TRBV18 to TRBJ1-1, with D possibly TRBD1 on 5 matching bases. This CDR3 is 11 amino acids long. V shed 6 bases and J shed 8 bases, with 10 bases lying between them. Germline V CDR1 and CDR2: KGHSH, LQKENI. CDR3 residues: CASSRGLEAFF. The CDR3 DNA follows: TGTGCCAGCTCGCGGGGCCTAGAAGCTTTCTTT.

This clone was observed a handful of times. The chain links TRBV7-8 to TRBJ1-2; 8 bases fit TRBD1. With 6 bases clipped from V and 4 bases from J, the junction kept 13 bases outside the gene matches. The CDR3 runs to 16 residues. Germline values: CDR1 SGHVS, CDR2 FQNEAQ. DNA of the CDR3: TGTGCCAGCAGTCCTACCTTAGCAGGGGGCACCTATGGCTACACCTTC. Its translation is CASSPTLAGGTYGYTF.

The DNA of the CDR3 is TGTGCCAGCAGCCAAGTAATCTACGAGCAGTACTTC. Protein product: CASSQVIYEQYF. V is TRBV3-1 (or the pseudogene TRBV3-2) and J is TRBJ2-7; D call uncertain. Per germline, CDR1 LGHDT and CDR2 YNNKEL (reference sequence). The CDR3 contains 12 residues. V shed 1 base and J shed 3 bases, with 4 bases lying between them.

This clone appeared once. Here the CDR3 DNA reads TGTGCCAGCAGCTTAGTGGGGACTAGCACGGGTGAGCAGTTCTTC. The encoded protein is CASSLVGTSTGEQFF. The chain carries TRBV11-2 and TRBJ2-1; 9 bases map to TRBD2. V gave up 1 base and J gave up 9 bases; unmatched junction bases: 7. The CDR3 length is 15 residues. CDR1 SGHAT and CDR2 FQNNGV come from the germline V gene. The entire variable domain, with the rest obtained from reference TRBV11-2 and TRBJ2-1, is as follows: EAGVAQSPRYKIIEKRQSVAFWCNPISGHATLYWYQQILGQGPKLLIQFQNNGVVDDSQLPKDRFSAERLKGVDSTLKIQPAKLEDSAVYLCASSLVGTSTGEQFFGPGTRLTVL.

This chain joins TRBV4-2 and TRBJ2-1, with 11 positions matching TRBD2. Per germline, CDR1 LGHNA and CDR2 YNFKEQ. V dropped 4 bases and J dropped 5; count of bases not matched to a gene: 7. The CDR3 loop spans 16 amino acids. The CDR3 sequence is CASSRKTSGDHNEQFF. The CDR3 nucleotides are TGTGCCAGCAGCCGTAAGACTAGCGGGGACCACAATGAGCAGTTCTTC.